This is a list of T cell receptor beta chains from one sample in a study of blood T cell repertoires in COVID-19. Sequencing used immunoSEQ multiplex PCR; TCRdb keeps in-frame clones, though not all of them. This table holds a few hundred thousand clones, around 86% found once. What was sequenced was peripheral blood. The source of these receptors is a man older than 75 with acute or convalescent COVID-19. CDR3s include the opening cysteine and the closing phenylalanine or tryptophan. The order of the fields is D gene, CDR3 length, J gene, clone size, V gene, CDR3 DNA, CDR3 protein. The D gene is left open where the match is weak. The size entry is marked missing in some rows and otherwise reads once, few, many or a size class.

TRBD1,15,TRBJ1-1,once,TRBV27,TGTGCCAGCAGAACCGGGACAGGGGTCCCCACTGAAGCTTTCTTT,CASRTGTGVPTEAFF
NA,14,TRBJ1-1,NA,TRBV5-1,TGCGCCAGCAGCTTGGGACAGATGAACACTGAAGCTTTCTTT,CASSLGQMNTEAFF
NA,14,TRBJ1-2,few,TRBV9,TGTGCCAGCAGCGGGCCGGGACATAACTATGGCTACACCTTC,CASSGPGHNYGYTF
NA,13,TRBJ1-4,few,TRBV15,TGTGCCACCAGCCGGGACACAGTTGAAAAACTGTTTTTT,CATSRDTVEKLFF
NA,14,TRBJ2-1,NA,TRBV28,TGTGCCAGTGGGGGCCTAAGCTCCTACAATGAGCAGTTCTTC,CASGGLSSYNEQFF
TRBD1,13,TRBJ1-5,NA,TRBV27,TGTGCCAGCAGTCACAGGGGTAATCAGCCCCAGCATTTT,CASSHRGNQPQHF
TRBD1,15,TRBJ2-7,NA,TRBV11-2,TGTGCCAGCAGCTTACAGCCGGGACAGTCCCACGAGCAGTACTTC,CASSLQPGQSHEQYF
TRBD1,15,TRBJ1-6,NA,TRBV6-5,TGTGCCAGCAGTTACGAGACAGGGTTTAATTCACCCCTCCACTTT,CASSYETGFNSPLHF
NA,15,TRBJ1-2,NA,TRBV15,TGTGCCACCAGCAGAGCTCTGGCTGCTAACTATGGCTACACCTTC,CATSRALAANYGYTF
TRBD1,16,TRBJ1-4,NA,TRBV7-8,TGTGCCAGCAGGGGGGAACCGGGACAGCTTAATGAAAAACTGTTTTTT,CASRGEPGQLNEKLFF
NA,14,TRBJ1-6,NA,TRBV20-1,TGCAGTGCTATTGATAGCGGGGTGGATTCACCCCTCCACTTT,CSAIDSGVDSPLHF
TRBD2,15,TRBJ2-7,NA,TRBV28,TGTGCCAGCATCCCTAGTGCGGGAGCCCCCTACGAGCAGTACTTC,CASIPSAGAPYEQYF
NA,14,TRBJ2-5,NA,TRBV11-2,TGTGCCAGCAGCTTAACATCGCCTCAAGAGACCCAGTACTTC,CASSLTSPQETQYF
TRBD1,14,TRBJ1-1,NA,TRBV7-3,TGTGCCAGCAGCTTAGGACAGGGTAGCACTGAAGCTTTCTTT,CASSLGQGSTEAFF
NA,15,TRBJ2-5,NA,TRBV5-1,TGCGCCAGCAGCCTATCCCCCGTATCGAGGGAGACCCAGTACTTC,CASSLSPVSRETQYF
TRBD1,20,TRBJ2-6,once,TRBV19,TGTGCCAGTAGTATTGGGAGGAGGGACAGGTTTCGTTCTGGGGCCAACGTCCTGACTTTC,CASSIGRRDRFRSGANVLTF
TRBD1,16,TRBJ1-5,NA,TRBV24-1,TGTGCCACCAGTGATCGACGGACAGGGGACAGCCAGCCCCAGCATTTT,CATSDRRTGDSQPQHF
TRBD1,15,TRBJ2-3,once,TRBV5-1,TGCGCCAGCAGCTTGGCCCCGGACAGGGGGGATACGCAGTATTTT,CASSLAPDRGDTQYF
NA,15,TRBJ2-7,NA,TRBV9,TGTGCCAGCAGCGTAGGCGTAGCCTTCACCTACGAGCAGTACTTC,CASSVGVAFTYEQYF
TRBD1,12,TRBJ2-7,NA,TRBV6-5,TGTGCCAGCTCGGACAGGGCCCACGAGCAGTACTTC,CASSDRAHEQYF
NA,17,TRBJ2-6,NA,TRBV9,TGTGCCAGCAGCGTAGGTCAGGGTGCTACGGGGGCCAACGTCCTGACTTTC,CASSVGQGATGANVLTF
NA,15,TRBJ2-1,NA,TRBV10-3,TGTGCCATCAGTGAGTCGGCCAGGGGAAACAATGAGCAGTTCTTC,CAISESARGNNEQFF
NA,13,TRBJ2-7,NA,TRBV5-1,TGCGCCAGCAGCTTGGGCCAGGAATACGAGCAGTACTTC,CASSLGQEYEQYF
NA,15,TRBJ2-1,once,TRBV28,TGTGCCAGCAGTCCTCGGACAGTTCTCTACAATGAGCAGTTCTTC,CASSPRTVLYNEQFF
TRBD1,15,TRBJ2-7,NA,TRBV13,TGTGCCAGCAGCCTTCCAGGACAGGGGGTCTACGAGCAGTACTTC,CASSLPGQGVYEQYF
NA,13,TRBJ1-5,NA,TRBV24-1,TGTGCCACCTCAGGGTTTGGCAATCAGCCCCAGCATTTT,CATSGFGNQPQHF
NA,16,TRBJ2-1,NA,TRBV2,TGTGCCAGCAGTGTGGACTCCTCCACCTCCTACAATGAGCAGTTCTTC,CASSVDSSTSYNEQFF